This TCR beta chain is drawn from a study of PD-1 blockade in classical Hodgkin lymphoma (TCRdb year 2020). With regard to the full study: Nivolumab dosing was 3 mg/kg intravenously every 2 weeks, continuing until either disease progression or unacceptable toxicity. The study used CyTOF and TCR beta sequencing to define a peripheral blood immune signature of response to PD-1 blockade in classical Hodgkin lymphoma.

The Qiagen DNeasy kit was used to extract genomic DNA from unsorted PBMCs and from the negatively selected CD4+ and CD8+ fractions. Using primers that anneal to V and J segments, immunoSEQ multiplex PCR amplified the TCR beta CDR3 regions. A synthetic immune receptor repertoire was used to minimize amplification bias, and remaining bias was computationally removed after sequencing. In the authors' own workflow: Custom Python scripts were used to quantify repertoire diversity as the Shannon entropy index. Unsorted, CD4+ and CD8+ repertoires were examined separately, except in combined analyses, for which CD4+ and CD8+ sequences were merged in silico. A clone was considered expanded if an increase in frequency of at least 2-fold after treatment relative to C1D1 was found, and a pseudocount of 0.5 was applied to clones undetected at baseline. Clones with 0 or 1 copy at C1D1 were classified as singleton clones, and clones with 2 or more copies were classified as non-singleton clones. Clones expanded in unsorted samples were labelled as CD4+, CD8+ or unknown by matching protein sequences in sorted samples from the same patient. Wilcoxon tests on paired samples were used to test changes in diversity from C1D1 to C4D1. TCRdb re-hosts the immuneACCESS table, in-frame sequences only. Its copies lack some clones; in the studies checked, an unresolved V gene accounts for under half of them, and the cause for the rest is not known. V and J calls and clone size are those listed in that table; D and trimming were worked out from the DNA. In all, the sample holds several thousand clones, and just under 90% of those were seen once. Clones ranked in the top ten supply about 23% of the sample.

What the research found in general, with its limitations: The study was limited to a single clinical trial cohort, and causes of repertoire differences, possibly disease activity or prior therapy, remained undefined. Lower diversity was seen in patients whose nivolumab began less than 1 year after ASCT, and these patients were left out of later analyses so that immune reconstitution would not confound the results. A significant rise by C4D1 was seen in CD4+ but not CD8+ TCR diversity (p=0.0027 vs p=0.16), with the rise being most apparent in complete responders (p=0.02). Newly diagnosed patients were reported to have lower baseline TCR diversity than healthy donors, and relapsed/refractory patients were reported to have lower baseline TCR diversity still. Trial patients with a complete response had baseline diversity similar to that of newly diagnosed patients, while partial responders and progressors had significantly lower diversity.

CDR1 and CDR2 were assigned from the germline V gene (reference sequence) as LNHNV and YYDKDF. Including cysteine and phenylalanine, the CDR3 has 14 amino acids. CDR3 DNA is the only sequence kept; it has 42 bases, read in frame from the first base. V is cut by 0 bases and J by 5 bases, and the space between the germline ends is 10 bases. Reading the label with the study, this specimen's time point is: cycle 4 day 1 (C4D1), after five to seven weeks of nivolumab. Relapse after autologous stem cell transplantation had occurred in all trial patients, and cohorts A, B and C were distinguished by prior brentuximab vedotin exposure. A total of under 70 patients with relapsed/refractory classical Hodgkin lymphoma made up the trial cohort, and each patient's best overall response was complete response, partial response or progressive disease. Single-agent nivolumab was administered to trial patients in the multi-cohort phase II CheckMate 205 trial. Best overall response was determined by an independent review committee according to the 2007 International Working Group response criteria. Trial PBMCs were collected immediately before nivolumab initiation (C1D1) and during therapy at cycle 2 day 1 and cycle 4 day 1. After peripheral blood was drawn into 8 mL Vacutainer Cell Preparation Tubes, PBMCs were isolated by centrifugation and then cryopreserved.

As regards this clone: It lacks a known antigen. No base quality information exists; no much larger clone differs at one position.

This receptor chain uses TRBV15 and TRBJ2-5; too little of a D gene remains to name it. The sequence came from a human donor with classical Hodgkin lymphoma. The material sequenced was peripheral blood mononuclear cells (PBMCs), taken before the fourth cycle of nivolumab. The nucleotides read TGTGCCACCAGCAGAGATCAAGATGGGGAGACCCAGTACTTC. It encodes CATSRDQDGETQYF.